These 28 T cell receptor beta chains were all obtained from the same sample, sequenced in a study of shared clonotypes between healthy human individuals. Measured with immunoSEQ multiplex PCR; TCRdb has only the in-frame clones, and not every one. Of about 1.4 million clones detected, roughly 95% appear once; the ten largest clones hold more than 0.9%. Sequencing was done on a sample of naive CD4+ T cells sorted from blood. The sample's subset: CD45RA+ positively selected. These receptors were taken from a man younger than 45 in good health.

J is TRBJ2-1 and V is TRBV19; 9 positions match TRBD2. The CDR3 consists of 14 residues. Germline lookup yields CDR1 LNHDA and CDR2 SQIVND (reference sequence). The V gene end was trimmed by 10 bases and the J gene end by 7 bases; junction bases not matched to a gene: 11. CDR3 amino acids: CATQSGRRKNEQFF. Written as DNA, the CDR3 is TGTGCCACCCAAAGCGGGAGGAGGAAGAATGAGCAGTTCTTC. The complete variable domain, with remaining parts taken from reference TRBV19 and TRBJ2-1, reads DGGITQSPKYLFRKEGQNVTLSCEQNLNHDAMYWYRQDPGQGLRLIYYSQIVNDFQKGDIAEGYSVSREKKESFPLTVTSAQKNPTAFYLCATQSGRRKNEQFFGPGTRLTVL.

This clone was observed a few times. The CDR3 here is CASIPDRNSYEQYF. CDR3 in DNA: TGTGCCAGCATCCCGGACAGGAACTCCTACGAGCAGTACTTC. The V and J genes are TRBV2 and TRBJ2-7, with 7 nucleotides matching TRBD1. CDR1 SNHLY and CDR2 FYNNEI come from the germline V gene. The CDR3 has 14 amino acids. The J segment lost 0 bases and the V segment lost 7 bases, leaving 6 bases of the junction unmatched.

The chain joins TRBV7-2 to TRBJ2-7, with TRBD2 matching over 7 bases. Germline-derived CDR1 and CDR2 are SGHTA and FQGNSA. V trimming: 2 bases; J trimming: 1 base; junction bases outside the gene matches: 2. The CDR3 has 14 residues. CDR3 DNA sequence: TGTGCCAGCAGCTTACACGGGAGGTCCTACGAGCAGTACTTC. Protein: CASSLHGRSYEQYF.

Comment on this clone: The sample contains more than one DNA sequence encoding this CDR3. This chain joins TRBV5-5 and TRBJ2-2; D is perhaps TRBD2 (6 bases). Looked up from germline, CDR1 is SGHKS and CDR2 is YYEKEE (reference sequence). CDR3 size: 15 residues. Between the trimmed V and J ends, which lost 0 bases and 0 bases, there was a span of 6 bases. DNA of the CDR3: TGTGCCAGCAGCTTGGGACTAGCGAACACCGGGGAGCTGTTTTTT. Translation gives CASSLGLANTGELFF.

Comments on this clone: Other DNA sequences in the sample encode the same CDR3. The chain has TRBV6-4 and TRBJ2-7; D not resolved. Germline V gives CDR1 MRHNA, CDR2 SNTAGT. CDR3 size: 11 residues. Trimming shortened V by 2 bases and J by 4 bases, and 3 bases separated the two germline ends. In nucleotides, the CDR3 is TGTGCCAGCAGTGACGGTTACGAGCAGTACTTC. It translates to CASSDGYEQYF.

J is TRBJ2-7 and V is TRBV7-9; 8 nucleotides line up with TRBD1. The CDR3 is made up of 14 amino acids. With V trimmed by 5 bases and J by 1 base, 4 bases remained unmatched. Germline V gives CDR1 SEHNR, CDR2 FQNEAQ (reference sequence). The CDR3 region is CASSKTGESYEQYF. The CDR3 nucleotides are TGTGCCAGCAGCAAGACAGGGGAGTCCTACGAGCAGTACTTC.

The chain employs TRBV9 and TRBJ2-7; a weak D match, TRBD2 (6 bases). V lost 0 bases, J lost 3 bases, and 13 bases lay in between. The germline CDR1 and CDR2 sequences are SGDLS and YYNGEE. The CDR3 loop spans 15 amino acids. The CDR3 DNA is TGTGCCAGCAGCGTAGGTGATAGCGGAGACTACGAGCAGTACTTC. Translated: CASSVGDSGDYEQYF.

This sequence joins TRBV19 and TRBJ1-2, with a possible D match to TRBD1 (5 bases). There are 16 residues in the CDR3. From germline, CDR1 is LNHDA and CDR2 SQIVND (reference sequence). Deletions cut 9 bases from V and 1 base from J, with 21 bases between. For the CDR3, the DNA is TGTGCCAGCACCAATTTTGGGGCAGGGCTTAACTATGGCTACACCTTC. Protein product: CASTNFGAGLNYGYTF.

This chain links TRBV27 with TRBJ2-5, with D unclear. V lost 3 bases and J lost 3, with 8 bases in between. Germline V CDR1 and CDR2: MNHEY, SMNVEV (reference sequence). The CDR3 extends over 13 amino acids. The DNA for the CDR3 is TGTGCCAGCAGTTTTGCAGGAGAAGAGACCCAGTACTTC. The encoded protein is CASSFAGEETQYF.

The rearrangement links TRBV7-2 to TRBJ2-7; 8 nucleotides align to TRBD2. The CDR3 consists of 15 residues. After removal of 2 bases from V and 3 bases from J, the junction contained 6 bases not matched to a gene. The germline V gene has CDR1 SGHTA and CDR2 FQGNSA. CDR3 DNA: TGTGCCAGCAGCTTATGGAGCGGGAGTCTCTACGAGCAGTACTTC. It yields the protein CASSLWSGSLYEQYF.

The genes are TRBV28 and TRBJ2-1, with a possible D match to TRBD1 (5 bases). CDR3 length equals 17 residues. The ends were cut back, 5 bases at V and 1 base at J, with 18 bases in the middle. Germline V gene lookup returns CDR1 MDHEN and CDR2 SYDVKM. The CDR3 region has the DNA TGTGCCAGCAGTCCAGCGTACACAGCAGGGTCCTACAATGAGCAGTTCTTC. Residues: CASSPAYTAGSYNEQFF.

The CDR3 spells CASSPTGAAVQAGELFF. The CDR3 DNA is TGTGCCAGCTCACCTACAGGGGCGGCGGTACAGGCCGGGGAGCTGTTTTTT. The rearrangement links TRBV18 to TRBJ2-2; 7 positions agree with TRBD1. Trimming cost V 3 bases and J 6 bases; bases outside gene matches: 13. The CDR3 totals 17 residues. Germline CDR1 KGHSH, CDR2 LQKENI.

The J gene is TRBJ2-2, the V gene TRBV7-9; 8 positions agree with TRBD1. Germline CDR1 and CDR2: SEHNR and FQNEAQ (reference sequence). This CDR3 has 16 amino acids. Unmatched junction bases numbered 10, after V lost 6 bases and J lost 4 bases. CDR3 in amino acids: CASRSDRADLTGELFF. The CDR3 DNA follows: TGTGCCAGCAGATCGGACAGGGCCGACCTCACCGGGGAGCTGTTTTTT.

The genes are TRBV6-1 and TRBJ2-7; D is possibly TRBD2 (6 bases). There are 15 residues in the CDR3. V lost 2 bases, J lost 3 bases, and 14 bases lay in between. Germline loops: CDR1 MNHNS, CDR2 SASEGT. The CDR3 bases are TGTGCCAGCAGTGAAAGAGTTTGGGACTTCTACGAGCAGTACTTC. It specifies CASSERVWDFYEQYF.

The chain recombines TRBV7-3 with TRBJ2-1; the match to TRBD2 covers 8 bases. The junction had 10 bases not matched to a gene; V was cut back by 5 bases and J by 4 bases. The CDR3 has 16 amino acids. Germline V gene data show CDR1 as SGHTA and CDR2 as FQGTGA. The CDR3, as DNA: TGTGCCAGCAGCCCCTCGGGAGGGACCGAATACAATGAGCAGTTCTTC. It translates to CASSPSGGTEYNEQFF.

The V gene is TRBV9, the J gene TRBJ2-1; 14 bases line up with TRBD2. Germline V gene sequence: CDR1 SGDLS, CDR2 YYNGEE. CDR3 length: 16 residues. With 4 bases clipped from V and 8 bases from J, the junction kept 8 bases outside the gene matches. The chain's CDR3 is CASSPRLAGGHYEQFF. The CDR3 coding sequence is TGTGCCAGCAGCCCTCGACTAGCGGGAGGGCACTATGAGCAGTTCTTC. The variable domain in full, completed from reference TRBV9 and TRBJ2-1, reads DSGVTQTPKHLITATGQRVTLRCSPRSGDLSVYWYQQSLDQGLQFLIQYYNGEERAKGNILERFSAQQFPDLHSELNLSSLELGDSALYFCASSPRLAGGHYEQFFGPGTRLTVL.

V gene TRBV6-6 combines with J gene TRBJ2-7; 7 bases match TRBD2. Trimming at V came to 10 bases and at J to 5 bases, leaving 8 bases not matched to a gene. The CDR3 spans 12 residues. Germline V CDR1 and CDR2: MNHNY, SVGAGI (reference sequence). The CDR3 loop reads CATLGRDHEQYF. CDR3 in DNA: TGTGCCACCCTAGGGAGGGACCACGAGCAGTACTTC.

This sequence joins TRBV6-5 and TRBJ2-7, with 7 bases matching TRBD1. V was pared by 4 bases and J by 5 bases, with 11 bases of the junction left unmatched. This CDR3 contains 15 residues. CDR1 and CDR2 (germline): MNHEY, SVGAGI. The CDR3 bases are TGTGCCAGCAGTTCCGGCCTAAGGGGGCAAGACGAGCAGTACTTC. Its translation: CASSSGLRGQDEQYF.

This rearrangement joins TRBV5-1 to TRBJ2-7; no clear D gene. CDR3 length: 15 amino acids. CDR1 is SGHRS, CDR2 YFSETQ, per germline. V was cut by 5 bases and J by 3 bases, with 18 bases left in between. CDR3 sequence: CASRLNFESGYEQYF. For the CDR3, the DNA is TGCGCCAGCAGGCTCAACTTCGAATCCGGCTACGAGCAGTACTTC.

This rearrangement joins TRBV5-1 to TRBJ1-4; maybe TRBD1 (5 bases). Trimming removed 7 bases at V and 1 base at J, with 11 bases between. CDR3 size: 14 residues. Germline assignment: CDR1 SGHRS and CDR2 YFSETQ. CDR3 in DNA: TGCGCCAGCTGCGGGGGGATAACTAATGAAAAACTGTTTTTT. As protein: CASCGGITNEKLFF.

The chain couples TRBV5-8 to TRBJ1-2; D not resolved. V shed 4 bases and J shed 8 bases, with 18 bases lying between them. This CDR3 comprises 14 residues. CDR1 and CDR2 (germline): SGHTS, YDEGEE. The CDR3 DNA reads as TGTGCCAGCAGCCCCTCTCTGGGTGTCTACGGCTACACCTTC. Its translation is CASSPSLGVYGYTF.

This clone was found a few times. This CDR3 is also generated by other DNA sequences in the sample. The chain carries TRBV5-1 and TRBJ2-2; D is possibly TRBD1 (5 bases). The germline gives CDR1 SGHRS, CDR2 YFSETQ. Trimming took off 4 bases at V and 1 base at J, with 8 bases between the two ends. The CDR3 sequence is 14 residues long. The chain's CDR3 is CASSPQGNTGELFF. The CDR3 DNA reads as TGCGCCAGCAGCCCGCAGGGGAACACCGGGGAGCTGTTTTTT.

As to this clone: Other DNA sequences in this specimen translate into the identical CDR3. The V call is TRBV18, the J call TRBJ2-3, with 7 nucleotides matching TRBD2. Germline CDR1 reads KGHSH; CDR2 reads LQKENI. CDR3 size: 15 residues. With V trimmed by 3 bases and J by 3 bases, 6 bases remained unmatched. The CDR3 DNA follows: TGTGCCAGCTCACCCATTCCGGGAGGAACAGATACGCAGTATTTT. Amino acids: CASSPIPGGTDTQYF.

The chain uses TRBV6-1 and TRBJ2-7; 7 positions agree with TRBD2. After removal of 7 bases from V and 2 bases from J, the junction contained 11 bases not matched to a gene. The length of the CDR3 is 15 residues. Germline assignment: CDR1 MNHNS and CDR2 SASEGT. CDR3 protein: CASTLSGGGTYEQYF. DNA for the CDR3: TGTGCCAGCACCCTGTCTGGGGGGGGGACCTACGAGCAGTACTTC.

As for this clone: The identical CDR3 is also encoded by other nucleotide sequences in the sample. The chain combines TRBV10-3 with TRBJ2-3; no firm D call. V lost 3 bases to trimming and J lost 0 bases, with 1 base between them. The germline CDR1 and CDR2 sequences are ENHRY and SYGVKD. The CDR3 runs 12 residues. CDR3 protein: CAISESTDTQYF. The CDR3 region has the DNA TGTGCCATCAGTGAAAGCACAGATACGCAGTATTTT.

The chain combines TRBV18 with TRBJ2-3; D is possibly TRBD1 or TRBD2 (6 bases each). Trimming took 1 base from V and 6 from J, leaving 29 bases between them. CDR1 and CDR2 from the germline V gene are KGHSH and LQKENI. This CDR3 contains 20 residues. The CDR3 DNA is TGTGCCAGCTCACCACGAGGGGGAACTCCGGGACTTTCTTCTATCGATACGCAGTATTTT. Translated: CASSPRGGTPGLSSIDTQYF.

The CDR3, as DNA: TGTGCCATCAGTGAAGACGGTGGGTCAGATACGCAGTATTTT. It is translated as CAISEDGGSDTQYF. This rearrangement joins TRBV10-3 to TRBJ2-3; no reliable D call. This CDR3 region has 14 residues. Germline assignment: CDR1 ENHRY and CDR2 SYGVKD. V lost 3 bases, J lost 4 bases, and 11 bases lay in between.

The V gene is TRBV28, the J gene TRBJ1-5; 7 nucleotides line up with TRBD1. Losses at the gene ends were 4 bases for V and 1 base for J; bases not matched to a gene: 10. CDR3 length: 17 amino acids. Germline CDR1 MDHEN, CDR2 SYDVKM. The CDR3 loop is CASSSRTRGSSNQPQHF. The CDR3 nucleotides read TGTGCCAGCAGTTCCCGAACCAGGGGGAGCAGCAATCAGCCCCAGCATTTT. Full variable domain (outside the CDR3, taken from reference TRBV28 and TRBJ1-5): DVKVTQSSRYLVKRTGEKVFLECVQDMDHENMFWYRQDPGLGLRLIYFSYDVKMKEKGDIPEGYSVSREKKERFSLILESASTNQTSMYLCASSSRTRGSSNQPQHFGDGTRLSIL.